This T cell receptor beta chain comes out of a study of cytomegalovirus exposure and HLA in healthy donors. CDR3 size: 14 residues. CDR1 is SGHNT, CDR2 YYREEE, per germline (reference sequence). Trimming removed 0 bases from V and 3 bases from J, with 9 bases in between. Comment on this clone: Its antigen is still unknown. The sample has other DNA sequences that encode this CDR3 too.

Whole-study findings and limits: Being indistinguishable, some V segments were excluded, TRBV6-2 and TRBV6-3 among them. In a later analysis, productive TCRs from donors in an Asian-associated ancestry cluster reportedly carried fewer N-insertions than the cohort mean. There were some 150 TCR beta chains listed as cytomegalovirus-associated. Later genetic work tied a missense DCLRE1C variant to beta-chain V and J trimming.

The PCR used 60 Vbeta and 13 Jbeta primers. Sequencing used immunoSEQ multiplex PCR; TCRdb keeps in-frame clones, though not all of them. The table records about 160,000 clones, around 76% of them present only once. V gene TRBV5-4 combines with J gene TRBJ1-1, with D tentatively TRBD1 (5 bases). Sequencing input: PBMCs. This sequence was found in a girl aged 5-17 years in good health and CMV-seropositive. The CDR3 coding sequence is TGTGCCAGCAGCTTGGTGGTAGGGGACACTGAAGCTTTCTTT. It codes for CASSLVVGDTEAFF.